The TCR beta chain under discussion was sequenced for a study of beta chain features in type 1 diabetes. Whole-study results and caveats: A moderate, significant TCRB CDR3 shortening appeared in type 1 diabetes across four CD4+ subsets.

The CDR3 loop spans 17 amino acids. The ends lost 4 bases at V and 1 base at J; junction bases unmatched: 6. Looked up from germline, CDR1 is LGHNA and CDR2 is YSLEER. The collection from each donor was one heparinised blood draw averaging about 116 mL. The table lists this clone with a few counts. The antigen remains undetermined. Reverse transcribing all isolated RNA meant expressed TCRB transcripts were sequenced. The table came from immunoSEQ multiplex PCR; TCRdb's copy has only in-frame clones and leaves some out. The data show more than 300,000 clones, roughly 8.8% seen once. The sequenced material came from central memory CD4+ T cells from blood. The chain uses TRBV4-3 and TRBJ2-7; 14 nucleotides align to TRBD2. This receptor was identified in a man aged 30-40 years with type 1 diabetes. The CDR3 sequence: CASSRGLAGAASYEQYF. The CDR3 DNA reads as TGCGCCAGCAGCCGGGGACTAGCGGGAGCTGCTTCCTACGAGCAGTACTTC.